Presented here are 30 T cell receptor beta chains from one specimen sequenced in a study of glioma-infiltrating T cells after dendritic cell vaccination. Some clones are missing from TCRdb's copy, which holds only in-frame ones; the method was immunoSEQ multiplex PCR. The sample holds roughly 20,000 clones, around 79% seen once. Here the sequenced sample was blood, taken before dendritic cell vaccination. The receptors originated from a human donor with glioblastoma.

The rearrangement joins TRBV5-1 to TRBJ2-7, with D possibly being TRBD1 (6 bases). CDR1 is SGHRS and CDR2 is YFSETQ in the germline V gene. The CDR3 contains 13 residues. Trimming removed 1 base from V and 3 bases from J, with 8 bases in between. The CDR3 nucleotides read TGCGCCAGCAGCTTGCCAGGGGACTACGAGCAGTACTTC. Protein: CASSLPGDYEQYF.

V usage is TRBV11-3 and J usage is TRBJ2-1; 9 bases match TRBD2. The CDR3 is made up of 15 amino acids. Trimming removed 3 bases from V and 5 bases from J; junction bases left unmatched: 5. Germline V gives CDR1 SGHNT, CDR2 YENEEA. CDR3 coding DNA: TGTGCCAGCAGCTTGGTCGCGGGAGGGAACAATGAGCAGTTCTTC. Translating gives CASSLVAGGNNEQFF.

The chain combines TRBV5-1 with TRBJ2-1; 8 nucleotides align to TRBD1. V was pared by 0 bases and J by 2 bases, with 1 base of the junction left unmatched. The germline V gene has CDR1 SGHRS and CDR2 YFSETQ. This CDR3 comprises 15 residues. CDR3 DNA: TGCGCCAGCAGCTTGGAACAGGGGGCCTACAATGAGCAGTTCTTC. Translated, it gives CASSLEQGAYNEQFF.

This chain links TRBV5-1 with TRBJ1-2; tentative D call: TRBD1 (5 bases). Germline values: CDR1 SGHRS, CDR2 YFSETQ. There are 12 residues in the CDR3. V was shortened by 4 bases and J by 5 bases, with 9 bases between the two germline ends. CDR3 in DNA: TGCGCCAGCAGCCTAGGGGTTTATGGCTACACCTTC. Protein sequence: CASSLGVYGYTF.

The chain links TRBV5-1 to TRBJ1-3; weak D call: TRBD1 (5 bases). V shed 4 bases and J shed 0 bases, with 11 bases lying between them. This CDR3 has 15 residues. The germline CDR1 and CDR2 sequences are SGHRS and YFSETQ. In DNA form, the CDR3 reads TGCGCCAGCAGCCTGGGGGGAGCCTCTGGAAACACCATATATTTT. This encodes CASSLGGASGNTIYF.

In regard to this clone: The germline gene is not matched at one end of the junction; a read error may be the cause. V usage is TRBV7-9 and J usage is TRBJ2-7; TRBD1 aligns across 11 bases. CDR3 length equals 13 residues. Germline V CDR1 and CDR2: SEHNR, FQNEAQ (reference sequence). This CDR3 reads CASSLASGDRGNF. CDR3 in DNA: TGTGCCAGCAGCTTAGCGAGTGGGGACAGGGGGAACTTC.

The chain joins TRBV7-9 to TRBJ2-5, with TRBD2 as a possible D gene (6 bases). The J call may be mistaken, given a closer DNA end match to TRBJ2-7. The CDR3 sequence is 15 residues long. CDR1 and CDR2 from the germline V gene are SEHNR and FQNEAQ (reference sequence). CDR3 region: CASSLGREGPYEQYF. In DNA, the CDR3 is TGTGCCAGCAGCTTAGGGAGGGAAGGGCCCTACGAGCAGTACTTC.

The chain is built from TRBV5-4 and TRBJ1-2, with D hard to call. Between the trimmed V and J ends, which lost 0 bases and 4 bases, there was a span of 10 bases. Per germline, CDR1 SGHNT and CDR2 YYREEE (reference sequence). The CDR3 extends over 14 amino acids. CDR3 residues: CASSLGGTIYGYTF. The CDR3 coding sequence is TGTGCCAGCAGCTTGGGAGGAACCATCTATGGCTACACCTTC.

The chain recombines TRBV2 with TRBJ2-3, with TRBD2 matching over 14 bases. This CDR3 region has 17 residues. Unmatched junction bases numbered 7, after V lost 5 bases and J lost 3 bases. Per the germline V gene, CDR1 is SNHLY and CDR2 is FYNNEI. In nucleotides, the CDR3 is TGTGCCAGCAGTAGACTAGCGGGAGGGGTGTGGACAGATACGCAGTATTTT. Translated: CASSRLAGGVWTDTQYF.

The chain links TRBV7-9 to TRBJ2-7; 8 positions match TRBD1. CDR3 size: 15 residues. J was trimmed by 9 bases and V by 5 bases; bases with no gene match: 15. Germline CDR1 SEHNR, CDR2 FQNEAQ (reference sequence). The CDR3 bases are TGTGCCAGCAGCCTAAAGGGGGACAGGCCACCAGGGCAGTACTTC. Residues: CASSLKGDRPPGQYF.

V usage is TRBV19 and J usage is TRBJ1-1; D is unresolved. The CDR3 covers 13 residues. V was pared by 9 bases and J by 4 bases, with 15 bases between. Germline-derived CDR1 and CDR2 are LNHDA and SQIVND (reference sequence). Written as DNA, the CDR3 is TGTGCCAGCCAAAGCTCCGGGAGCACTGAAGCTTTCTTT. It specifies CASQSSGSTEAFF.

This rearrangement joins TRBV6-1 to TRBJ1-6; 10 bases match TRBD1. Germline CDR1 and CDR2: MNHNS and SASEGT. Trimming took 1 base from V and 11 from J; bases not matched to a gene: 2. CDR3 length equals 14 residues. The CDR3 region has the DNA TGTGCCAGCAGTGAAGGGACAGGGGGTCCACCCCTCCACTTT. Its protein is CASSEGTGGPPLHF.

The chain is built from TRBV2 and TRBJ2-1; 11 nucleotides agree with TRBD2. Germline V lookup: CDR1 SNHLY, CDR2 FYNNEI. The CDR3 loop spans 15 amino acids. V shed 2 bases and J 5 bases; nucleotides not matched to a gene: 2. The CDR3 sequence: CASSEIAGGNNEQFF. The CDR3 DNA follows: TGTGCCAGCAGTGAAATAGCGGGAGGGAACAATGAGCAGTTCTTC.

In nucleotides, the CDR3 is TGTGCCAGCAGCTTAAACAGGGGTGACTCAGATACGCAGTATTTT. Translated, it gives CASSLNRGDSDTQYF. The V and J genes are TRBV11-1 and TRBJ2-3; 7 bases are a match to TRBD1. Germline CDR1 reads SGHAT; CDR2 reads FQDESV (reference sequence). The CDR3 has 15 residues. The trim removed 2 bases at V and 4 bases at J, leaving 6 bases unmatched. Full variable domain (missing parts from reference TRBV11-1 and TRBJ2-3): EAEVAQSPRYKITEKSQAVAFWCDPISGHATLYWYRQILGQGPELLVQFQDESVVDDSQLPKDRFSAERLKGVDSTLKIQPAELGDSAMYLCASSLNRGDSDTQYFGPGTRLTVL.

There are a few counts of this clone. CDR3 nucleotides: TGTGCCAGCTCCCCAGCGCCCAGGGCTCGCATCGGGGAGCTGTTTTTT. This codes for CASSPAPRARIGELFF. J is TRBJ2-2 and V is TRBV18; a weak D match, TRBD1 (5 bases). V was trimmed by 6 bases and J by 7 bases, leaving 21 bases between them. CDR3 length: 16 amino acids. The germline gives CDR1 KGHSH, CDR2 LQKENI.

This clone was seen only a few times. J is TRBJ1-2 and V is TRBV30; 9 nucleotides match TRBD1. Germline assignment: CDR1 GTSNPN and CDR2 SVGIG (reference sequence). V dropped 2 bases and J dropped 8; count of bases not matched to a gene: 9. The CDR3 covers 14 residues. Here the CDR3 reads CAWSTTGGGGGYTF. DNA of the CDR3: TGTGCCTGGAGTACCACAGGGGGCGGGGGGGGCTACACCTTC.

The V call is TRBV30, the J call TRBJ1-2; TRBD1 matches 9 bases. Germline V gives CDR1 GTSNPN, CDR2 SVGIG (reference sequence). J gave up 1 base and V 3 bases, and 3 bases lay outside the gene matches. The CDR3 is 14 residues long. Here the CDR3 reads CAWSTGQGNYGYTF. CDR3 DNA sequence: TGTGCCTGGAGCACGGGACAGGGTAACTATGGCTACACCTTC.

V and J are TRBV2 and TRBJ2-7; 7 bases fit TRBD2. Germline V gene sequence: CDR1 SNHLY, CDR2 FYNNEI. This CDR3 is built from 12 residues. Trimming at V came to 7 bases and at J to 7 bases, leaving 7 bases not matched to a gene. The CDR3, as DNA: TGTGCCAGCACCCGGGGAGGGCCTGAGCAGTACTTC. Translating gives CASTRGGPEQYF.

J is TRBJ2-7 and V is TRBV4-1, with D perhaps matching TRBD2 (5 bases). The V gene lost 0 bases and the J gene lost 5 bases, with 17 bases spanning the gap. The germline V gene encodes CDR1 MGHRA and CDR2 YSYEKL. The CDR3 length is 16 residues. CDR3 DNA: TGCGCCAGCAGCCAAGATCATCCGGCGTCCGGGAACGAGCAGTACTTC. The encoded protein is CASSQDHPASGNEQYF.

This clone has only one observation. The chain employs TRBV10-3 and TRBJ2-1; possibly TRBD1 for D (6 bases). The CDR3 is 17 residues long. V was pared by 3 bases and J by 7 bases, with 22 bases between. CDR1 is ENHRY and CDR2 is SYGVKD in the germline V gene. This CDR3 reads CAISESLGASSGNEQFF. The CDR3 DNA is TGTGCCATCAGTGAATCATTGGGGGCCAGTTCGGGGAATGAGCAGTTCTTC.

This chain uses TRBV28 with TRBJ2-4, with 9 bases lining up with TRBD1. The J segment lost 7 bases and the V segment lost 8 bases, leaving 9 bases of the junction unmatched. The V gene's germline CDR1 is MDHEN and CDR2 SYDVKM. The CDR3 is made up of 14 amino acids. The CDR3 reads CASAPPGQGNIQYF. CDR3 nucleotide sequence: TGTGCCAGCGCACCCCCGGGACAGGGTAACATTCAGTACTTC.

J is TRBJ2-7 and V is TRBV19; TRBD1 agrees at 7 bases. The CDR3 totals 13 residues. The ends lost 5 bases at V and 4 bases at J; junction bases unmatched: 5. Germline lookup yields CDR1 LNHDA and CDR2 SQIVND (reference sequence). CDR3 sequence reads: CASSPRDRYEQYF. CDR3 coding DNA: TGTGCCAGTAGTCCCCGGGACAGATACGAGCAGTACTTC.

In the case of this clone: A junction boundary mismatches the germline segment, possibly from a read error. The chain couples TRBV7-7 to TRBJ1-6; D is unresolved. The length of the CDR3 is 14 residues. Germline values: CDR1 SSHAT, CDR2 FNYEAQ (reference sequence). The CDR3 coding sequence is TGTGCTAGCAGCCCACAGTTTACCAACTCACCCCTCCACTTT. It translates to CASSPQFTNSPLHF.

The V call is TRBV7-2, the J call TRBJ2-2; 7 nucleotides line up with TRBD1. Germline values: CDR1 SGHTA, CDR2 FQGNSA. The junction had 9 bases not matched to a gene; V was cut back by 5 bases and J by 0 bases. This CDR3 is 17 amino acids long. In DNA form, the CDR3 reads TGTGCCAGCAGCCCCCGACCGGGACAGTCGAACACCGGGGAGCTGTTTTTT. Protein: CASSPRPGQSNTGELFF.

V usage is TRBV2 and J usage is TRBJ1-1; 8 nucleotides match TRBD1. V trimming: 10 bases; J trimming: 7 bases; junction bases outside the gene matches: 14. The CDR3 runs 14 residues. Germline V lookup: CDR1 SNHLY, CDR2 FYNNEI. The CDR3: CATNSDRVLSEAFF. The DNA of the CDR3 is TGTGCCACTAACTCGGACAGGGTTTTAAGTGAAGCTTTCTTT.

Note on this clone: This specimen includes other DNA sequences encoding the same CDR3. V and J are TRBV2 and TRBJ2-1; TRBD2 matches at 7 bases. Germline CDR1 SNHLY, CDR2 FYNNEI. Germline trimming cut 4 bases from V and 1 base from J; bases unmatched to any gene: 7. CDR3 length: 16 amino acids. CDR3 sequence reads: CASSVTREWSYNEQFF. CDR3 nucleotide sequence: TGTGCCAGCAGTGTAACGCGGGAGTGGTCCTACAATGAGCAGTTCTTC.

The CDR3: CASSQDVSYGYTF. In DNA form, the CDR3 reads TGCGCCAGCAGCCAAGACGTTTCCTATGGCTACACCTTC. V gene TRBV4-3 combines with J gene TRBJ1-2, with D hard to call. Germline loops: CDR1 LGHNA, CDR2 YSLEER. Trimming shortened V by 0 bases and J by 4 bases, and 6 bases separated the two germline ends. The CDR3 covers 13 residues.

This clone was counted between two and nine times. V usage is TRBV27 and J usage is TRBJ2-7, with 7 bases that match TRBD2. The CDR3 loop spans 15 amino acids. CDR1 and CDR2 from the germline V gene are MNHEY and SMNVEV (reference sequence). The V and J ends lost 2 bases and 6 bases, in that order; junction bases with no gene match: 10. CDR3 in DNA: TGTGCCAGCAGTTTAGAGGCCGGGAGGTTTAGCGAGCAGTACTTC. This gives the protein CASSLEAGRFSEQYF.

The rearrangement uses TRBV27 and TRBJ1-5, with D maybe TRBD1 (6 bases). The germline CDR1 and CDR2 sequences are MNHEY and SMNVEV (reference sequence). Between the trimmed V and J ends, which lost 5 bases and 5 bases, there was a span of 16 bases. This CDR3 region has 15 residues. The CDR3 nucleotides are TGTGCCAGCAGTCTCGCGGGGGACATTTATCAGCCCCAGCATTTT. Amino acids: CASSLAGDIYQPQHF.

The chain links TRBV19 to TRBJ2-5; 8 bases align to TRBD2. The CDR3 consists of 15 residues. Germline V gene sequence: CDR1 LNHDA, CDR2 SQIVND (reference sequence). V trimming: 4 bases; J trimming: 5 bases; junction bases outside the gene matches: 9. The CDR3 sequence: CASSTGGGGGETQYF. CDR3 DNA: TGTGCCAGTAGTACCGGGGGGGGCGGTGGGGAGACCCAGTACTTC.